The 21 T cell receptor beta chains reported below all come from one sample, sequenced in a study of response to subunit inactivated influenza vaccine. TCRdb re-derived calls from the RT-PCR reads in MiXCR, one entry per CDR3 protein. Of roughly 670,000 distinct CDR3 sequences listed, 12% to 15% were seen once; the top ten hold about 7.4%. The starting material was PBMCs from blood, obtained roughly 15 days before vaccination. Every receptor here comes from a man between 50 and 59 years old who received an inactivated influenza vaccine.

This clonotype appeared many times. The genes are TRBV7-3 and TRBJ2-1; TRBD2 matches 11 bases. Germline CDR1 and CDR2: SGHTA and FQGTGA. The CDR3 totals 15 residues. J gave up 3 bases and V 4 bases, and 2 bases lay outside the gene matches. The CDR3 nucleotides read TGTGCCAGCAGCTCGGGACTAGCGGTCTACAATGAGCAGTTCTTC. Its protein is CASSSGLAVYNEQFF.

This clonotype has ten or more counts. The V gene is TRBV11-2, the J gene TRBJ2-2, with 10 bases lining up with TRBD1. V was clipped by 1 base and J by 1 base; unmatched bases: 6. Germline CDR1 reads SGHAT; CDR2 reads FQNNGV. The CDR3 runs 18 residues. This CDR3 is CASSLGRDRGRNTGELFF. CDR3 bases: TGTGCCAGCAGCTTAGGGAGAGACAGGGGGCGGAACACCGGGGAGCTGTTTTTT. Using reference TRBV11-2 and TRBJ2-2 for the parts outside the CDR3, the full variable domain is EAGVAQSPRYKIIEKRQSVAFWCNPISGHATLYWYQQILGQGPKLLIQFQNNGVVDDSQLPKDRFSAERLKGVDSTLKIQPAKLEDSAVYLCASSLGRDRGRNTGELFFGEGSRLTVL.

This clonotype was seen just once. Likely a read error: the CDR3 ends without its conserved phenylalanine or tryptophan. The chain joins TRBV7-8 to TRBJ2-3; TRBD1 or TRBD2 may be the D gene (5 bases each). This CDR3 is built from 15 residues. CDR1 and CDR2 (germline): SGHVS, FQNEAQ. Trimming pared 6 bases from V and 3 bases from J, leaving 16 bases between. The CDR3 nucleotides are TGTGCCAGCAGAGAACCGGGACCACTAACAGATACGCAGTATCTT. It encodes CASREPGPLTDTQYL.

The sample holds a few counts of this clonotype. CDR3 sequence: CASSPWTSGGGTDTQYF. The CDR3 region has the DNA TGTGCCAGCAGCCCCTGGACTAGCGGGGGAGGGACAGATACGCAGTATTTT. This chain links TRBV11-2 with TRBJ2-3; 13 bases match TRBD2. CDR3 size: 17 residues. Germline CDR1 is SGHAT and CDR2 is FQNNGV. J lost 3 bases, V lost 5 bases, and 8 bases had no gene match.

CDR3 sequence (DNA): TGTGCCAGCAGACTTCCGGTGACAGGGTCATGGTACGAGCAGTACTTC. Translation gives CASRLPVTGSWYEQYF. V usage is TRBV6-1 and J usage is TRBJ2-7; 7 bases map to TRBD1. The V gene's germline CDR1 is MNHNS and CDR2 SASEGT. This CDR3 region has 16 residues. The junction had 15 bases not matched to a gene; V was cut back by 6 bases and J by 4 bases.

This clonotype was counted once. The rearrangement joins TRBV4-2 to TRBJ1-1; no clear D. From germline, CDR1 is LGHNA and CDR2 YNFKEQ. The CDR3 has 15 residues. Trimming removed 3 bases at V and 1 base at J, with 12 bases between. In nucleotides, the CDR3 is TGTGCCAGCAGCCATACCTGGACGGGGAACACTGAAGCTTTCTTT. Translation: CASSHTWTGNTEAFF.

The chain uses TRBV27 and TRBJ2-1; D not resolved. The V gene's germline CDR1 is MNHEY and CDR2 SMNVEV (reference sequence). Trimming took 3 bases from V and 5 from J, leaving 8 bases between them. This CDR3 comprises 13 residues. This chain's CDR3 is CASSFGANNEQFF. The CDR3 DNA sequence: TGTGCCAGCAGTTTCGGAGCGAACAATGAGCAGTTCTTC.

This chain joins TRBV4-3 and TRBJ2-1; a possible D gene is TRBD2 (7 bases). This CDR3 is 17 amino acids long. Germline V gene lookup returns CDR1 LGHNA and CDR2 YSLEER. V lost 0 bases to trimming and J lost 4 bases, with 16 bases between them. The CDR3 DNA sequence: TGCGCCAGCAGCCAAGAATTGTCCCGGGGGGCTTACAATGAGCAGTTCTTC. It specifies CASSQELSRGAYNEQFF.

This clonotype has only one observation. This rearrangement joins TRBV6-1 to TRBJ2-1, with 9 bases identical to TRBD2. The CDR3 extends over 16 amino acids. Germline lookup yields CDR1 MNHNS and CDR2 SASEGT. V gave up 2 bases and J gave up 2 bases; unmatched junction bases: 4. This CDR3 reads CASSERTSDAYNEQFF. Here the CDR3 DNA reads TGTGCCAGCAGTGAACGGACTAGCGACGCCTACAATGAGCAGTTCTTC.

This clonotype was recorded a few times. CDR3 protein: CASSYGQGQNEQYF. Here the CDR3 DNA reads TGTGCCAGCAGCTATGGACAGGGTCAGAACGAGCAGTACTTC. This rearrangement joins TRBV7-8 to TRBJ2-7; TRBD1 matches 8 bases. Germline V gives CDR1 SGHVS, CDR2 FQNEAQ. V dropped 4 bases and J dropped 5; count of bases not matched to a gene: 7. The CDR3 runs to 14 residues.

The CDR3 sequence: CASGVIWADTQYF. CDR3 bases: TGTGCCAGCGGGGTGATCTGGGCAGATACGCAGTATTTT. The chain combines TRBV2 with TRBJ2-3; unclear D gene. The CDR3 runs to 13 residues. Per the germline V gene, CDR1 is SNHLY and CDR2 is FYNNEI. Between the trimmed V and J ends, which lost 8 bases and 4 bases, there was a span of 13 bases.

As for this clonotype: At one end, the junction sequence differs from germline, possibly due to a read error. The V gene is TRBV7-8, the J gene TRBJ2-3, with D perhaps TRBD1 or TRBD2 (5 bases each). The length of the CDR3 is 15 residues. Germline V lookup: CDR1 SGHVS, CDR2 FQNEAQ. DNA for the CDR3: TGTGCCAGCACCTTAAACCGCCCCGAGGGGGATACGCAGTATTTT. It codes for CASTLNRPEGDTQYF.

In this sample, this clonotype turned up many times. The rearrangement uses TRBV7-9 and TRBJ2-1; 7 nucleotides agree with TRBD2. Per germline, CDR1 SEHNR and CDR2 FQNEAQ (reference sequence). Germline trimming cut 5 bases from V and 0 bases from J; bases unmatched to any gene: 10. This CDR3 spans 17 amino acids. DNA for the CDR3: TGTGCCAGCAGCCCTTTTAGCGGGCATAGCTCCTACAATGAGCAGTTCTTC. Translated, it gives CASSPFSGHSSYNEQFF.

This chain uses TRBV3-1 with TRBJ2-1; D is undetermined. The V end was cut by 1 base, the J end by 9 bases, with 10 bases between. Germline V gene sequence: CDR1 LGHDT, CDR2 YNNKEL (reference sequence). The CDR3 length is 13 residues. The CDR3 is CASSQGRLGEQFF. The CDR3 DNA is TGTGCCAGCAGCCAAGGACGGCTGGGTGAGCAGTTCTTC.

The chain uses TRBV24-1 and TRBJ1-1, with D unresolved. CDR3 length: 14 amino acids. The V and J ends lost 11 bases and 3 bases respectively, with 18 bases between them. From germline, CDR1 is KGHDR and CDR2 SFDVKD. CDR3 amino acids: CANHPGFWDTEAFF. DNA of the CDR3: TGTGCCAACCACCCGGGATTTTGGGACACTGAAGCTTTCTTT.

This clonotype showed up just a few times. CDR3 amino acids: CSARAGTNYGYTF. Written as DNA, the CDR3 is TGCAGTGCTAGAGCAGGGACTAACTATGGCTACACCTTC. This chain links TRBV20-1 with TRBJ1-2, with a tentative D call TRBD1 (5 bases). Germline lookup yields CDR1 DFQATT and CDR2 SNEGSKA (reference sequence). Trimming removed 1 base at V and 0 bases at J, with 6 bases between. The CDR3 totals 13 residues.

This clonotype was picked up a small number of times. The chain uses TRBV5-1 and TRBJ2-5, with 10 bases identical to TRBD1. This CDR3 spans 14 amino acids. Germline lookup yields CDR1 SGHRS and CDR2 YFSETQ. Trimming took 3 bases from V and 5 from J; bases not matched to a gene: 4. CDR3 protein: CASSWGQGTETQYF. DNA for the CDR3: TGCGCCAGCAGCTGGGGACAGGGGACGGAGACCCAGTACTTC.

The V and J genes are TRBV20-1 and TRBJ2-1; TRBD2 aligns across 12 bases. This CDR3 has 15 amino acids. Germline loops: CDR1 DFQATT, CDR2 SNEGSKA (reference sequence). Losses at the gene ends were 3 bases for V and 5 bases for J; bases not matched to a gene: 5. Written as DNA, the CDR3 is TGCAGTGCTAGGGTACTAGCGGGGGGACACAATGAGCAGTTCTTC. Translated, it gives CSARVLAGGHNEQFF.

The chain's CDR3 is CASSPDGYQPRETQYF. CDR3 nucleotide sequence: TGTGCCAGCAGCCCAGACGGCTATCAGCCAAGGGAGACCCAGTACTTC. The J gene is TRBJ2-5, the V gene TRBV12-3 or TRBV12-4; no clear D. The CDR3 has 16 residues. V lost 6 bases and J lost 5, with 22 bases in between.

The rearrangement uses TRBV7-9 and TRBJ2-5; TRBD2 matches 7 bases. CDR1 SEHNR and CDR2 FQNEAQ come from the germline V gene (reference sequence). The CDR3 extends over 12 amino acids. V dropped 2 bases and J dropped 10; count of bases not matched to a gene: 4. The CDR3 sequence is CASSLPGRGQYF. CDR3 sequence (DNA): TGTGCCAGCAGCTTACCAGGGAGGGGCCAGTACTTC. The full variable domain, with the rest looked up from reference TRBV7-9 and TRBJ2-5, is DTGVSQNPRHKITKRGQNVTFRCDPISEHNRLYWYRQTLGQGPEFLTYFQNEAQLEKSRLLSDRFSAERPKGSFSTLEIQRTEQGDSAMYLCASSLPGRGQYFGPGTRLLVL.

The J gene is TRBJ2-5, the V gene TRBV3-1; D gene ambiguous. This CDR3 is built from 15 residues. Per the germline V gene, CDR1 is LGHDT and CDR2 is YNNKEL (reference sequence). Trimming shortened V by 0 bases and J by 5 bases, and 13 bases separated the two germline ends. The CDR3 region is CASSQDGRRTETQYF. In DNA, the CDR3 is TGTGCCAGCAGCCAAGATGGCAGGCGAACGGAGACCCAGTACTTC.